The clone carrying this T cell receptor (beta chain) was seen at least ten times. Its specificity is not known. TCRdb re-derived calls from the multiplex PCR reads in MiXCR, one entry per CDR3 protein. The sample lists about 46,000 distinct CDR3 sequences, 23% seen once, with 6.5% to 8% in the top ten. This sample was included in a study of breast tumors, draining lymph nodes, adjacent tissues. Whole-study findings and limits: Tumor T cell lymph node origin was a supported hypothesis, not proven. Compared with lymph nodes, tumors were less diverse; compared with nontumor tissue, more. Luminal-like breast cancer showed significantly greater tumor-nontumor repertoire similarity than basal-like breast cancer did.

The clonotype was recovered from a female donor with breast cancer. Some clones in this sample may be carry-over from other donors' samples. The sequencing sample was made of breast tumor tissue.

Here the CDR3 DNA reads TGCGCCAGCAGCTTGGATAGGCGGAACACCGGGGAGCTGTTTTTT. Translation: CASSLDRRNTGELFF. This chain links TRBV5-1 with TRBJ2-2; D call uncertain. The CDR3 loop spans 15 amino acids. Germline V gene lookup returns CDR1 SGHRS and CDR2 YFSETQ. V was pared by 0 bases and J by 1 base, with 7 bases between.